These 22 T cell receptor beta chains were sequenced from one sample in a study of T cell changes during pregnancy in multiple sclerosis. Sequencing used immunoSEQ multiplex PCR; TCRdb keeps in-frame clones, though not all of them. Among approximately 49,000 clones, about 90% were seen once, and the ten largest hold less than 1.5%. Sequenced material: CD4+ T cells from peripheral blood mononuclear cells, taken in the second trimester of pregnancy. These receptors all stem from a female donor with multiple sclerosis, enrolled in a pregnancy study.

In its sample, this clone was seen once. This chain links TRBV5-1 with TRBJ2-2, with TRBD2 matching over 10 bases. This CDR3 is 15 amino acids long. After removal of 4 bases from V and 4 bases from J, the junction contained 4 bases not matched to a gene. Germline-derived CDR1 and CDR2 are SGHRS and YFSETQ. Here the CDR3 reads CASSSLAGVTGELFF. CDR3 sequence (DNA): TGCGCCAGCAGCAGCCTAGCGGGAGTCACCGGGGAGCTGTTTTTT.

CDR3 coding DNA: TGCGCCAGCAGCTTAAGACTGACTAGCGGGAGTGCAGATACGCAGTATTTT. Its protein is CASSLRLTSGSADTQYF. V gene TRBV5-1 combines with J gene TRBJ2-3; TRBD2 aligns across 12 bases. The V segment lost 2 bases and the J segment 4 bases; nucleotides outside the gene matches: 8. The CDR3 totals 17 residues. Germline lookup yields CDR1 SGHRS and CDR2 YFSETQ.

The V gene is TRBV7-9, the J gene TRBJ2-5; 7 bases agree with TRBD1. Unmatched junction bases numbered 6, after V lost 3 bases and J lost 5 bases. Germline CDR1 and CDR2: SEHNR and FQNEAQ (reference sequence). The CDR3 extends over 14 amino acids. The CDR3 DNA follows: TGTGCCAGCAGCTTCCCAGGGGGTAGCGAGACCCAGTACTTC. Translation: CASSFPGGSETQYF.

This clone occurred once. V and J are TRBV19 and TRBJ2-3; tentatively, D is TRBD1 (6 bases). Looked up from germline, CDR1 is LNHDA and CDR2 is SQIVND (reference sequence). The CDR3 has 15 amino acids. Trimming left V 7 bases short and J 4 bases short, with 18 bases between. The CDR3 sequence: CASTPPRGASDTQYF. The CDR3 coding sequence is TGTGCCAGTACCCCCCCCAGGGGAGCGTCAGATACGCAGTATTTT.

The chain is built from TRBV2 and TRBJ2-1; 7 bases are shared with TRBD2. The CDR3 spans 17 residues. Per the germline V gene, CDR1 is SNHLY and CDR2 is FYNNEI. V gave up 5 bases and J gave up 3 bases; unmatched junction bases: 13. The CDR3 nucleotides read TGTGCCAGCAGTAGACACCCAACTAGCGCAGACTACAATGAGCAGTTCTTC. Residues: CASSRHPTSADYNEQFF. Looking up the rest from reference TRBV2 and TRBJ2-1 gives the full variable domain: EPEVTQTPSHQVTQMGQEVILRCVPISNHLYFYWYRQILGQKVEFLVSFYNNEISEKSEIFDDQFSVERPDGSNFTLKIRSTKLEDSAMYFCASSRHPTSADYNEQFFGPGTRLTVL.

The V gene is TRBV18, the J gene TRBJ2-7; 11 nucleotides agree with TRBD2. V shed 6 bases, J shed 6 bases, and the junction held 16 bases outside the gene matches. Germline CDR1 reads KGHSH; CDR2 reads LQKENI. The CDR3 covers 17 residues. The chain's CDR3 is CASSRSLLAGGPFEQYF. CDR3 sequence (DNA): TGTGCCAGCTCCCGAAGCCTATTAGCGGGAGGGCCCTTCGAGCAGTACTTC.

This chain joins TRBV5-1 and TRBJ1-1; D call uncertain. V was pared by 6 bases and J by 0 bases, with 9 bases between. CDR1 and CDR2 (germline): SGHRS, YFSETQ. The CDR3 length is 13 residues. The CDR3 nucleotides read TGCGCCAGCACTGACACAATGAACACTGAAGCTTTCTTT. Translated, it gives CASTDTMNTEAFF. Together with reference TRBV5-1 and TRBJ1-1, the CDR3 gives the full variable domain: KAGVTQTPRYLIKTRGQQVTLSCSPISGHRSVSWYQQTPGQGLQFLFEYFSETQRNKGNFPGRFSGRQFSNSRSEMNVSTLELGDSALYLCASTDTMNTEAFFGQGTRLTVV.

The V and J genes are TRBV7-2 and TRBJ2-5; TRBD1 aligns across 7 bases. After removal of 5 bases from V and 5 bases from J, the junction contained 5 bases not matched to a gene. The CDR3 contains 13 residues. Germline assignment: CDR1 SGHTA and CDR2 FQGNSA. The CDR3 region is CASSGGQQETQYF. CDR3 DNA: TGTGCCAGCAGCGGGGGACAGCAGGAGACCCAGTACTTC.

This chain connects TRBV7-9 to TRBJ2-2; TRBD1 aligns across 9 bases. J was trimmed by 5 bases and V by 5 bases; bases with no gene match: 15. This CDR3 has 18 residues. Germline V gives CDR1 SEHNR, CDR2 FQNEAQ (reference sequence). The CDR3 region is CASSPWTGAGRATGELFF. In DNA, the CDR3 is TGTGCCAGCAGCCCCTGGACAGGGGCGGGAAGGGCGACCGGGGAGCTGTTTTTT.

The rearrangement uses TRBV6-5 and TRBJ1-2, with 9 bases lining up with TRBD1. The CDR3 spans 14 residues. J lost 3 bases, V lost 7 bases, and 6 bases had no gene match. Germline lookup yields CDR1 MNHEY and CDR2 SVGAGI. In DNA, the CDR3 is TGTGCCAGCAAAAAACAGGGGGCGGACTATGGCTACACCTTC. Its protein product is CASKKQGADYGYTF.

The V and J genes are TRBV7-2 and TRBJ2-1; 13 bases fit TRBD2. The ends lost 1 base at V and 5 bases at J; junction bases unmatched: 2. Germline CDR1 and CDR2: SGHTA and FQGNSA. The CDR3 loop spans 16 amino acids. CDR3 region: CASSLVGLAGDNEQFF. The CDR3 DNA reads TGTGCCAGCAGCTTAGTAGGACTAGCGGGAGACAATGAGCAGTTCTTC.

V is TRBV10-3 and J is TRBJ1-5, with a tentative D call TRBD1 (6 bases). Germline values: CDR1 ENHRY, CDR2 SYGVKD. Trimming took 11 bases from V and 5 from J, leaving 16 bases between them. This CDR3 contains 13 residues. CDR3 coding DNA: TGTGCCGCGCAGGGGCGCGTCGATCAGCCCCAGCATTTT. Amino acid sequence: CAAQGRVDQPQHF.

The chain couples TRBV6-1 to TRBJ1-5; D not resolved. CDR1 is MNHNS, CDR2 SASEGT, per germline. This CDR3 has 14 amino acids. V lost 3 bases, J lost 4 bases, and 10 bases lay in between. The CDR3 is CASSEAGRNQPQHF. For the CDR3, the DNA is TGTGCCAGCAGTGAGGCTGGGAGGAATCAGCCCCAGCATTTT.

The chain carries TRBV6-5 and TRBJ2-1; 12 positions agree with TRBD2. The CDR3 sequence is 14 residues long. Germline V gene sequence: CDR1 MNHEY, CDR2 SVGAGI. Trimming removed 6 bases from V and 9 bases from J; junction bases left unmatched: 6. CDR3 sequence reads: CASRSGLAGREQFF. CDR3 DNA sequence: TGTGCCAGCAGGTCCGGACTAGCGGGACGTGAGCAGTTCTTC.

This rearrangement joins TRBV9 to TRBJ2-3, with 14 positions matching TRBD2. With V trimmed by 3 bases and J by 5 bases, 2 bases remained unmatched. This CDR3 is 15 amino acids long. Per germline, CDR1 SGDLS and CDR2 YYNGEE. The CDR3 sequence: CASSAGTSGRDTQYF. CDR3 bases: TGTGCCAGCAGCGCCGGGACTAGCGGGAGAGATACGCAGTATTTT.

V and J are TRBV7-3 and TRBJ2-3; D possibly corresponds to TRBD1 (5 bases). V dropped 6 bases and J dropped 1 base, with 8 bases sitting between them. Germline V lookup: CDR1 SGHTA, CDR2 FQGTGA. The CDR3 contains 13 residues. The CDR3 loop reads CASSGAGTDTQYF. Written as DNA, the CDR3 is TGTGCCAGCAGTGGGGCAGGCACAGATACGCAGTATTTT.

The V call is TRBV28, the J call TRBJ2-6; TRBD1 agrees at 10 bases. V was clipped by 2 bases and J by 2 bases; unmatched bases: 6. Per germline, CDR1 MDHEN and CDR2 SYDVKM. The CDR3 length is 18 residues. The CDR3 region is CASSLPGQGSTGANVLTF. CDR3 sequence (DNA): TGTGCCAGCAGTTTACCGGGACAGGGGTCTACTGGGGCCAACGTCCTGACTTTC.

This chain joins TRBV5-1 and TRBJ2-5; D perhaps matches TRBD2 (6 bases). The DNA end lines up better with TRBJ2-7; the J call may be wrong. Germline V gene data show CDR1 as SGHRS and CDR2 as YFSETQ. The CDR3 extends over 16 amino acids. CDR3: CASSSGGSSVSYEQYF. CDR3 coding DNA: TGCGCCAGCAGCTCTGGGGGTTCTAGCGTCTCCTACGAGCAGTACTTC.

The J gene is TRBJ1-2, the V gene TRBV19, with 7 nucleotides matching TRBD1. The CDR3 has 18 residues. V was pared by 3 bases and J by 4 bases, with 17 bases of the junction left unmatched. Germline V gene sequence: CDR1 LNHDA, CDR2 SQIVND (reference sequence). CDR3 nucleotide sequence: TGTGCCAGTAGTATCCCAACGACGACAGGGATTGGTGTCTATGGCTACACCTTC. This gives the protein CASSIPTTTGIGVYGYTF.

In this sample, this clone turned up once. The chain carries TRBV19 and TRBJ2-5, with 7 bases identical to TRBD2. Trimming removed 6 bases from V and 5 bases from J; junction bases left unmatched: 6. The CDR3 runs 13 residues. Germline assignment: CDR1 LNHDA and CDR2 SQIVND (reference sequence). CDR3 nucleotides: TGTGCCAGTAGCCCGACTAGCCGGGAGACCCAGTACTTC. Translation: CASSPTSRETQYF. Looking up the rest from reference TRBV19 and TRBJ2-5 gives the full variable domain: DGGITQSPKYLFRKEGQNVTLSCEQNLNHDAMYWYRQDPGQGLRLIYYSQIVNDFQKGDIAEGYSVSREKKESFPLTVTSAQKNPTAFYLCASSPTSRETQYFGPGTRLLVL.

The chain carries TRBV9 and TRBJ2-7; TRBD2 matches at 7 bases. The length of the CDR3 is 15 residues. The germline V gene encodes CDR1 SGDLS and CDR2 YYNGEE. With 1 base clipped from V and 0 bases from J, the junction kept 4 bases outside the gene matches. In DNA, the CDR3 is TGTGCCAGCAGCGTAAGCAGCGGGATCTCCTACGAGCAGTACTTC. This encodes CASSVSSGISYEQYF.

This chain links TRBV15 with TRBJ2-7; TRBD2 might be the D (6 bases). Germline loops: CDR1 LNHNV, CDR2 YYDKDF (reference sequence). Between the trimmed V and J ends, which lost 1 base and 5 bases, there was a span of 18 bases. The CDR3 is made up of 16 amino acids. CDR3 in amino acids: CATSRGGGTGRDEQYF. The CDR3 DNA reads as TGTGCCACCAGCAGAGGGGGTGGGACTGGCAGGGACGAGCAGTACTTC.